Sequencing of this T cell receptor (beta chain) was carried out in a study of blood T cell repertoires in COVID-19. Per the germline V gene, CDR1 is KGHDR and CDR2 is SFDVKD. V shed 3 bases and J shed 2 bases, with 13 bases lying between them. This CDR3 region has 15 residues. In the study's own analysis: Counts of nucleated cells, estimated from reference gene primer amplification, were obtained. The data were produced by immunoSEQ multiplex PCR, yet TCRdb's version contains in-frame clones alone and is incomplete. V, J and clone size were drawn from that table, and D and trimming were deduced from the DNA. The sample holds about 320,000 clones, about 92% seen once.

The material sequenced was PBMCs or T cells enriched from blood (not recorded which). The rearrangement uses TRBV24-1 and TRBJ2-7; D perhaps matches TRBD1 (6 bases). This TCR was recovered from a man between 60 and 70 years old who had recovered from COVID-19. In nucleotides, the CDR3 is TGTGCCACCAGTGATCCAGGGGAATTCCCCTACGAGCAGTACTTC. It encodes CATSDPGEFPYEQYF.